This T cell receptor beta chain was sequenced in a study of beta chain features in type 1 diabetes. Per donor, one heparinised blood draw averaged approximately 120 mL. Once sorted, every population was more than 98% pure. The length of the CDR3 is 16 residues. Per germline, CDR1 SGHNT and CDR2 YYREEE (reference sequence). J lost 9 bases, V lost 4 bases, and 8 bases had no gene match. Expressed TCRB transcripts got sequenced, as all isolated RNA was reverse transcribed. This table comes from immunoSEQ multiplex PCR, and its TCRdb copy is limited to in-frame clones, with some not included. The sample lists about 140,000 clones, less than 9% seen once, with roughly 1.5% in the top ten.

Specimen: central memory CD4+ T cells from blood. This chain uses TRBV5-4 with TRBJ2-1; TRBD2 agrees at 15 bases. This receptor was taken from a woman younger than 45 in good health. The CDR3 coding sequence is TGTGCCAGCAGCCTCGGACTAGCGGGAGGGAGGGGTGAGCAGTTCTTC. Encoded protein: CASSLGLAGGRGEQFF.